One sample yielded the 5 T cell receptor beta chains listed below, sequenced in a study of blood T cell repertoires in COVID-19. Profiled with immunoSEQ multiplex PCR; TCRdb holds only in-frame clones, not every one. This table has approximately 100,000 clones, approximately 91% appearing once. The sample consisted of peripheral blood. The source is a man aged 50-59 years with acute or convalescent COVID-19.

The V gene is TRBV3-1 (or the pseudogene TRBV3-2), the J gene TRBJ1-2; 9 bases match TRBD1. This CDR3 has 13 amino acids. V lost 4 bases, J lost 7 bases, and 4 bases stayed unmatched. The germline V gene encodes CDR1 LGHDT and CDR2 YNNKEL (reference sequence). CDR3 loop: CASSPTGGAGYTF. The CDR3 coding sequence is TGTGCCAGCAGCCCGACAGGGGGGGCTGGCTACACCTTC.

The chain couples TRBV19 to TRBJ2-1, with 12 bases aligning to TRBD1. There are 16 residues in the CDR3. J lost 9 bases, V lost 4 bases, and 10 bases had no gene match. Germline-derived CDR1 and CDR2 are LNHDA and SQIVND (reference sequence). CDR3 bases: TGTGCCAGTAGTACGTTCAGGGGACAGGGGGCAGGTGAGCAGTTCTTC. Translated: CASSTFRGQGAGEQFF.

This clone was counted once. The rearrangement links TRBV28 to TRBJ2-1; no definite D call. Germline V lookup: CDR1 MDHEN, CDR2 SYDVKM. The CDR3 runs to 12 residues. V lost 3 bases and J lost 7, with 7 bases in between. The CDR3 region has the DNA TGTGCCAGCAGTTTCCCCTCGAATGAGCAGTTCTTC. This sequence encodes CASSFPSNEQFF.

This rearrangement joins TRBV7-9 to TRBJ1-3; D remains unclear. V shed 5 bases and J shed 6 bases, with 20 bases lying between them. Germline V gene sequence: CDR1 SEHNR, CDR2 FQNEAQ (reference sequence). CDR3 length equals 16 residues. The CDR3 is CASSVMTGGEENTIYF. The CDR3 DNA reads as TGTGCCAGCAGCGTAATGACCGGTGGGGAGGAAAACACCATATATTTT.

The CDR3 DNA is TGTGCCAGCAGCCCCGGGACAGTCGAACGGACTGAAGCTTTCTTT. It specifies CASSPGTVERTEAFF. This sequence joins TRBV3-1 (or the pseudogene TRBV3-2) and TRBJ1-1; TRBD1 agrees at 7 bases. The ends lost 4 bases at V and 5 bases at J; junction bases unmatched: 10. The CDR3 contains 15 residues. Germline V gene data show CDR1 as LGHDT and CDR2 as YNNKEL (reference sequence).